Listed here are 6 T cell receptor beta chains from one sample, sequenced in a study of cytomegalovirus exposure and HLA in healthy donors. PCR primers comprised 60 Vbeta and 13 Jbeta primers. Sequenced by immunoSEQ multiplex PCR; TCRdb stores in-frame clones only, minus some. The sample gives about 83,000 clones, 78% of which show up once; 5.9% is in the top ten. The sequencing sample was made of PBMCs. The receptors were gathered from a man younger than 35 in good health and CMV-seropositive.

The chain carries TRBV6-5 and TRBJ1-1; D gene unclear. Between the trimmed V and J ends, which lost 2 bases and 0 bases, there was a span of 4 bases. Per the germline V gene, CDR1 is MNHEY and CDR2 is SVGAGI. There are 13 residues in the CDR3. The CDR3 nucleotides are TGTGCCAGCAGTTACACTATGAACACTGAAGCTTTCTTT. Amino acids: CASSYTMNTEAFF.

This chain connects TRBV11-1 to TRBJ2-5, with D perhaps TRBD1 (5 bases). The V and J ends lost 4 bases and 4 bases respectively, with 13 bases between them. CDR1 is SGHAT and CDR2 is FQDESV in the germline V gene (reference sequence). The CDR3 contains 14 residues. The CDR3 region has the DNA TGTGCCAGCAGCTCTGGGGCAGGGATAGAGACCCAGTACTTC. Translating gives CASSSGAGIETQYF.

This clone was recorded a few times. The CDR3 DNA reads TGTGCCAGTACCCACTTGTGGCATAGCACAGGGGGGCTTGGGGCCAACGTCCTGACTTTC. Translation gives CASTHLWHSTGGLGANVLTF. The chain employs TRBV19 and TRBJ2-6, with 8 nucleotides matching TRBD1. The CDR3 loop spans 20 amino acids. Losses at the gene ends were 7 bases for V and 3 bases for J; bases not matched to a gene: 20. Germline V gene data show CDR1 as LNHDA and CDR2 as SQIVND (reference sequence).

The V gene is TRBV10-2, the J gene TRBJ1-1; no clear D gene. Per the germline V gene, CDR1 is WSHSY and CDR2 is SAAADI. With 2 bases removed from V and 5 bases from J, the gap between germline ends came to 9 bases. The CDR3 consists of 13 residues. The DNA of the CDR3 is TGCGCCAGCAGTGAGCCCCTCGGTACTGAAGCTTTCTTT. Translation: CASSEPLGTEAFF.

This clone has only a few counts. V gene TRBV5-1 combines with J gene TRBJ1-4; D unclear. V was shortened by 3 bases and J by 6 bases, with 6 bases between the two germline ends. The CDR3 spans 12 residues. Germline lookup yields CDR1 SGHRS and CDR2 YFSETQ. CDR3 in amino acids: CASSYPDEKLFF. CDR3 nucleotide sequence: TGCGCCAGCAGCTACCCGGATGAAAAACTGTTTTTT.

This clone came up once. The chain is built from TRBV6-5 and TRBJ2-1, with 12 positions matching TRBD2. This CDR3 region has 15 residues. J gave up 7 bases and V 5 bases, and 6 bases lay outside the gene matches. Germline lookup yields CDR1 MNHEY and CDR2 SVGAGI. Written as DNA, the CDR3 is TGTGCCAGCAGTGTGACTAGCGGGAGTTGGAATGAGCAGTTCTTC. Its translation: CASSVTSGSWNEQFF.